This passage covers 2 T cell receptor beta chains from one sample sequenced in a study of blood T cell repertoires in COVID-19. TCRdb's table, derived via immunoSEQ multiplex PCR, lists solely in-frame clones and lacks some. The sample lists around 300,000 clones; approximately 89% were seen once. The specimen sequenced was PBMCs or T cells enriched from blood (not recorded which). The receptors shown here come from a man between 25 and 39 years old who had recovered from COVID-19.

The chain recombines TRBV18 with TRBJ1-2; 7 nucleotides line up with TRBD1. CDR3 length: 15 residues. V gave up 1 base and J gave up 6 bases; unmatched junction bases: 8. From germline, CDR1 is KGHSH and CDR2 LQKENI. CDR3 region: CASSPLLKTGHGYTF. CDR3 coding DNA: TGTGCCAGCTCACCACTCCTAAAGACAGGGCATGGCTACACCTTC.

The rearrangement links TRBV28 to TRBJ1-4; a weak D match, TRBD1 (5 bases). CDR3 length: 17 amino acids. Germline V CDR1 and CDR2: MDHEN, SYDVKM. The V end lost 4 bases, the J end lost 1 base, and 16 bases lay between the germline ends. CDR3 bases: TGTGCCAGCAGTTGGGACCTGCTGGAGGGAACTAATGAAAAACTGTTTTTT. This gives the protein CASSWDLLEGTNEKLFF.